This is a list of T cell receptor beta chains from one sample in a study of T-cell reconstitution after alpha-beta-depleted transplantation in children. A single record per CDR3 protein comes from TCRdb applying MiXCR to the PCR reads. Among about 540,000 distinct CDR3 sequences listed, around 18% were seen once. The sample in question was PBMCs from the stem cell graft donor, obtained from the stem cell graft. These receptor sequences come from a human donor who donated a stem cell graft to a child with acute lymphoblastic leukemia. Each CDR3 is given with its conserved first and last residue. D genes are given only for firm matches.

TRBV6-5	-	14	CASSYSAGADTQYF
TRBV20-1	-	12	CSAIGEGNTIYF
TRBV12-3/TRBV12-4	TRBD2	17	CASSLSYPAGSTDTQYF
TRBV5-1	TRBD2	16	CASSLPLAGGTDTQYF
TRBV20-1	TRBD2	13	CCARSGIEYEQFF
TRBV29-1	TRBD2	18	CSLSRFLASGSSHNEQFF
TRBV5-1	-	13	CASSWIVSYEQYF
TRBV6-2/TRBV6-3	-	12	CASSPGSNEQFF
TRBV12-3/TRBV12-4	-	17	CASSLSAGYRQNQPQHF
TRBV19	TRBD1	17	CASSDRGQASGPYEQYF
TRBV11-1	TRBD1	18	CASSSSRDRVYGNTEAFF
TRBV4-1	-	14	CASSQETSNQPQHF
TRBV7-6	-	15	CASSTLGALPPEQYF
TRBV11-1	-	18	CASSSKGVGASTNSPLHF
TRBV5-1	-	16	CASSLAFRGPNTEAFF